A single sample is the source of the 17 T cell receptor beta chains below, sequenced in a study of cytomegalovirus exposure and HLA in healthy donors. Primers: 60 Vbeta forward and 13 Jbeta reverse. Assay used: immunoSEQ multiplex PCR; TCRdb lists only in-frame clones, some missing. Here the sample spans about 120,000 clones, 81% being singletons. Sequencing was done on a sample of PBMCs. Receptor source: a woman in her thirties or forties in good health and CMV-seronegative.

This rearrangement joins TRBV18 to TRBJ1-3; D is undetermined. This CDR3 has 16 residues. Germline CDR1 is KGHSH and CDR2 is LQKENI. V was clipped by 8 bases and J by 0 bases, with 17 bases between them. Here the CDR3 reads CASAERELSSGNTIYF. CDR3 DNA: TGTGCCAGCGCAGAAAGGGAGTTGAGCTCTGGAAACACCATATATTTT.

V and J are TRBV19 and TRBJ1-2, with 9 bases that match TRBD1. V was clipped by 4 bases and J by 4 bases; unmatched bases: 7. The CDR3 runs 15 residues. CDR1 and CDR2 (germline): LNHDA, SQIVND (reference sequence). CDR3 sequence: CASSTPMTGGYGYTF. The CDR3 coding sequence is TGTGCCAGTAGTACTCCGATGACAGGGGGCTATGGCTACACCTTC.

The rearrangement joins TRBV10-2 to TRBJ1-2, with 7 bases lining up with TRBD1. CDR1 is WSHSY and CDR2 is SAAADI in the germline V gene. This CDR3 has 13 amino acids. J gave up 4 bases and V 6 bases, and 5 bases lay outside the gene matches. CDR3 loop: CASRGDRVYGYTF. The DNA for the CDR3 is TGCGCCAGCAGGGGAGACAGGGTCTATGGCTACACCTTC.

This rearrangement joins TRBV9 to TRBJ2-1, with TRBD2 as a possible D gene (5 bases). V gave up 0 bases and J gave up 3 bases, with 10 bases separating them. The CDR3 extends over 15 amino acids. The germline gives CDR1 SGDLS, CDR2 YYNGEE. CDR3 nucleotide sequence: TGTGCCAGCAGCGTAGAAATAGCGTACTACAATGAGCAGTTCTTC. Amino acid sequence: CASSVEIAYYNEQFF. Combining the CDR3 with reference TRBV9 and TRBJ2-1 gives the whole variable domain DSGVTQTPKHLITATGQRVTLRCSPRSGDLSVYWYQQSLDQGLQFLIQYYNGEERAKGNILERFSAQQFPDLHSELNLSSLELGDSALYFCASSVEIAYYNEQFFGPGTRLTVL.

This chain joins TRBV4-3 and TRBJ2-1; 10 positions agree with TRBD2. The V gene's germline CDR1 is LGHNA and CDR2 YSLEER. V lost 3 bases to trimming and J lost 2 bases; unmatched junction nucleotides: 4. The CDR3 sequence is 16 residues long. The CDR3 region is CASSQAGTSAYNEQFF. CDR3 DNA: TGCGCCAGCAGCCAGGCCGGGACTAGCGCCTACAATGAGCAGTTCTTC.

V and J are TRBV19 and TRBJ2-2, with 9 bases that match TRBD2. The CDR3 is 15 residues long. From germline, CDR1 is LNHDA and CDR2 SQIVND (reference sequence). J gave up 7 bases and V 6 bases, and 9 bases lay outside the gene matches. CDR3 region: CASSEIAGAGGELFF. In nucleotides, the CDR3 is TGTGCCAGTAGCGAGATAGCGGGAGCGGGCGGGGAGCTGTTTTTT.

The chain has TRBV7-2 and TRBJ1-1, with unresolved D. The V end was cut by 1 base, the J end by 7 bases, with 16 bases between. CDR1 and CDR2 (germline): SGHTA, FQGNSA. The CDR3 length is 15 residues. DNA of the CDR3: TGTGCCAGCAGCTTAGGCCGGGTCTTCCACAATGAAGCTTTCTTT. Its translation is CASSLGRVFHNEAFF.

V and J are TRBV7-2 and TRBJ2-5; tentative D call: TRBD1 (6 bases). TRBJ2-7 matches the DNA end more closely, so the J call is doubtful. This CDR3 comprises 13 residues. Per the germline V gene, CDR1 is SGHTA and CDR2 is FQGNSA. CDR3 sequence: CASSLAGGYEQYF. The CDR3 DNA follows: TGTGCCAGCAGCTTAGCAGGGGGCTACGAGCAGTACTTC.

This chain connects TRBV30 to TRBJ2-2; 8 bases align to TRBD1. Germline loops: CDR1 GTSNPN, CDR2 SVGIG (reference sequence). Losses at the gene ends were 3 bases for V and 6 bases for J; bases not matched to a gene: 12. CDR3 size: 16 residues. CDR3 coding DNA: TGTGCCTGGAGAAGGACAGGGTTAGGAAAGTCCGGGGAGCTGTTTTTT. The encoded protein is CAWRRTGLGKSGELFF.

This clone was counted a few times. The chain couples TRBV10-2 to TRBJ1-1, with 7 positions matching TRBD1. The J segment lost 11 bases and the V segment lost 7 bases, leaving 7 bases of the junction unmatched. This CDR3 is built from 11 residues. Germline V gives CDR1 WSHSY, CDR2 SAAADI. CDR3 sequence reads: CASNQGTEAFF. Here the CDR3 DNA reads TGCGCCAGCAATCAAGGGACAGAGGCTTTCTTT.

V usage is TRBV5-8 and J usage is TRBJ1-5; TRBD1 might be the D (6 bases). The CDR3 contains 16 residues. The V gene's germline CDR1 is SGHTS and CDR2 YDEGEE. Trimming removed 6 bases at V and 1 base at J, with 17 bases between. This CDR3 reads CASKPRGGPSNQPQHF. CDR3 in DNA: TGTGCCAGCAAACCGAGGGGGGGCCCGAGCAATCAGCCCCAGCATTTT.

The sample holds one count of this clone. CDR3 sequence: CASSQLRDTSRREQYF. CDR3 nucleotides: TGTGCCAGCAGCCAACTCCGGGACACCTCGAGGCGCGAGCAGTACTTC. The V gene is TRBV14, the J gene TRBJ2-7; possible D gene TRBD1, 6 bases. With 2 bases removed from V and 6 bases from J, the gap between germline ends came to 20 bases. The CDR3 is 16 residues long. In germline, CDR1 is SGHDN, CDR2 FVKESK.

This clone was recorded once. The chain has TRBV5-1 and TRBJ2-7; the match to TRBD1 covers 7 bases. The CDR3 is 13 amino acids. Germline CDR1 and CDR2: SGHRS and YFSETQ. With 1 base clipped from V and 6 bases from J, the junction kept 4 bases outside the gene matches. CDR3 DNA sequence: TGCGCCAGCAGCTTGAACAGGGGCCTCGAGCAGTACTTC. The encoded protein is CASSLNRGLEQYF.

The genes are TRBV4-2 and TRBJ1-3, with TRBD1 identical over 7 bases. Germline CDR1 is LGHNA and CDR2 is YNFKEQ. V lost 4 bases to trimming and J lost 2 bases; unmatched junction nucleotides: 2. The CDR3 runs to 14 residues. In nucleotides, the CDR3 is TGTGCCAGCAGCCCGCAGGGGGCTGGAAACACCATATATTTT. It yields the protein CASSPQGAGNTIYF.

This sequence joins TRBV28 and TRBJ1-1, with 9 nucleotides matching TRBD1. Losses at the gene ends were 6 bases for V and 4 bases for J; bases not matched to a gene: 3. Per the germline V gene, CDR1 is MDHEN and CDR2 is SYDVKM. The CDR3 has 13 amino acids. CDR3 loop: CASRLTGGTEAFF. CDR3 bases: TGTGCCAGCAGACTGACAGGGGGCACTGAAGCTTTCTTT.

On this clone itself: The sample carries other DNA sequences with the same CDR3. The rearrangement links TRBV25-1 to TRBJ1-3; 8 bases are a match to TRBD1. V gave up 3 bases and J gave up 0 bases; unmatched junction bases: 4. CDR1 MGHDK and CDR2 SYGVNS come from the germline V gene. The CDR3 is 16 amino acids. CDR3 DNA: TGTGCCAGCAGTGATCGCGGGACAGGCTCTGGAAACACCATATATTTT. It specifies CASSDRGTGSGNTIYF.

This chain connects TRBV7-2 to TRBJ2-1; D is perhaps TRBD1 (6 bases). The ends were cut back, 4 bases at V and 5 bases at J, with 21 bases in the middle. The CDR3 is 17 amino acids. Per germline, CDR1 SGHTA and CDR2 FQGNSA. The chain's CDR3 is CASSSQYRESHNNEQFF. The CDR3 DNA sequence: TGTGCCAGCAGCTCCCAATACAGGGAATCCCACAACAATGAGCAGTTCTTC.